This section outlines one TCR beta chain sequence together with its context. Its target is unknown. The same CDR3 is also encoded by other DNA sequences in this sample. This entry is derived from a study of shared clonotypes between healthy human individuals. Study-wide background: The plates for each donor numbered three CD4 naive, three CD4 memory, two CD8 naive and one CD8 memory. Points from the study as a whole: Naive subsets generally had larger estimated richness than memory subsets.

The CDR3 loop spans 15 amino acids. Germline-derived CDR1 and CDR2 are KGHSH and LQKENI. V shed 0 bases and J 6 bases; nucleotides not matched to a gene: 4. This was a deep-level run. Roughly 200 ng DNA, about 33,000 T cell genomes, went into each sorted-subset replicate PCR. TCRdb's table, derived via immunoSEQ multiplex PCR, lists solely in-frame clones and lacks some. The sample yields 2.3 million or so clones, 93% seen once. This TCR came from a man younger than 30 in good health. Some clones in this sample may be carry-over from other donors' samples. The material sequenced was naive CD4+ T cells from PBMCs. Subset reported: CD45RA+ positively selected. The chain has TRBV18 and TRBJ1-5, with TRBD1 matching over 8 bases. DNA for the CDR3: TGTGCCAGCTCACCACCAGGACAGGGCGGTCAGCCCCAGCATTTT. Amino acids: CASSPPGQGGQPQHF.